This T cell receptor beta chain comes out of a study of monozygotic twins with inflammatory bowel disease (dated by TCRdb to about 2019). Some background on the complete study: The full study comprised some 30 monozygotic twin pairs: nine German pairs (four IBD-concordant, five IBD-discordant) and 19 IBD-discordant Danish pairs. The search for disease-associated traits relied mainly on comparing, within discordant pairs, IBD patients with their genetically identical healthy co-twins. Each individual had, on average, about 151 000 unique TCRalpha sequences and 181 000 unique TCRbeta sequences available for analysis.

From cysteine to phenylalanine, the CDR3 is 16 amino acids long. The protein alone is recorded here. CDR1 DFQATT and CDR2 SNEGSKA were looked up in the germline V gene (reference sequence). Libraries were constructed by 5' RACE. Preparation of each TCR library used approximately 3.5 ug of total RNA. For each sample, cDNA synthesis with SMARTScribe reverse transcriptase was split into eight separate reactions. During cDNA synthesis, unique molecular identifiers containing a 6-nucleotide sample barcode were introduced by template switching. Amplification of TCRalpha and TCRbeta cDNA involved two nested PCRs of 16 and 9 cycles, and each PCR was followed by bead purification. Before amplification, the cDNA was treated with uracil DNA-glycosylase and purified using the QIAquick PCR purification kit. The second PCR was the step at which Illumina TruSeq-compatible adapters and sample-specific barcodes were added. TapeStation and Qubit were used to check library quality and concentration, and 5 to 5.5 ng of each library was pooled. Sequencing of the pooled libraries was done on an Illumina HiSeq2500 single-index Rapid Run using custom sequencing primers and 2 x 100 bp reads. The published analysis was carried out like this. PCR and sequencing errors were corrected by UMI-based consensus assembly using MiGEC version 1.2.6. MiXCR version 2.1.1 was used for V(D)J alignment, clonotype assembly and CDR3 extraction. To normalise gene usage, clonotype sharing and MAIT/NKT TCR abundance, the analysis used the top 1000, 10 000 and 20 000 clonotypes per sample. After downsampling to 27 000 UMIs, diversity was calculated as the inverse Simpson index using the vegan R package. Paired Mann-Whitney U tests on discordant twin pairs were used, with Benjamini-Hochberg multiple-testing correction. TCRdb reprocessed the reads and assigns one entry to each CDR3 protein sequence, leaving out DNA. The V and J calls follow TCRdb's processing rather than the paper's. The sample table on file contains around 400,000 distinct CDR3 sequences. The ten largest clones capture approximately 2.3% of the sample.

From each donor, a roughly 2.4 ml peripheral blood sample was collected into PAXgene tubes and kept at -80 degrees C. Without T cell sorting, total RNA was isolated from whole blood using the PAXgene blood miRNA kit on an automated QIAcube. Peripheral blood from monozygotic twin pairs concordant or discordant for inflammatory bowel disease was subjected to deep TCRalpha and TCRbeta repertoire profiling with unique molecular barcoding. Smoking habits were recorded for all twin pairs, with individuals classified as current, former or never smokers. With respect to this clonotype: Its target antigen remains unknown.

Study-level results and caveats: Compared with healthy twins, IBD patients had fewer clonotypes in common with other individuals, a difference most pronounced in patients showing signs of disease activity. Repertoire similarity did not differ between concordant and discordant twins, which could be due to limited statistical power. Because patients were on differing immunosuppressive treatments, the repertoires may have picked up extra background noise and inter-individual variability. The analysis was unable to tell different T cell subtypes apart. No single strong signal or clonotype linked to IBD turned up in the results, so the idea that one exists was not supported. A decrease in TCRbeta repertoire diversity, as measured by inverse Simpson index, was observed in IBD patients compared with their healthy co-twins.

The TCR originated in a human donor with ulcerative colitis or Crohn's disease, or a healthy co-twin of an affected twin (not recorded which). The chain uses TRBV20-1 and TRBJ2-7; TCRdb designates TRBD1, a call that cannot be tested without DNA. Sequenced sample: blood. CDR3 region: CSADPGGRLSSYEQYF.